This T cell receptor beta chain was sequenced in a study of metastatic and nonmetastatic thyroid tumors. Overall study context: Malignant thyroid and benign thyroid patients provided blood and tumor or nodule tissue whose repertoires were compared.

Germline V gene lookup returns CDR1 SGHDN and CDR2 FVKESK. The V end lost 5 bases, the J end lost 0 bases, and 14 bases lay between the germline ends. The CDR3 has 16 residues. There were no patients who had received any treatment before thyroid surgery. For this clone: Antigen: not known.

TCRdb re-called the PCR reads via MiXCR. The data contain some 35,000 clones, under 40% of them singletons. Study-level findings and limits: TCR beta diversity was reportedly significantly higher in malignant thyroid tumors than benign nodules, in blood and tumor.

This TCR derives from a female donor with papillary thyroid cancer or a benign thyroid nodule (not recorded which). Some clones in this sample may be carry-over from other donors' samples. The specimen sequenced was tumor tissue. The V and J genes are TRBV14 and TRBJ2-1; D is uncertain. The CDR3 nucleotides are TGTGCCAGCAGCGAGATAGGGTTAAGCTCCTACAATGAGCAGTTCTTC. This translates into CASSEIGLSSYNEQFF.